This T cell receptor (beta chain) was captured in a study of T cell responses to AZD1222 COVID-19 vaccine. The overall study: The analysis combined second doses at about 4 or about 12 weeks. Study-level results: White British people made up most donors, females outnumbered males, and clonal diversity was possibly underestimated. After two AZD1222 doses, spike-specific TCR breadth and depth rose versus day 0.

The table came from immunoSEQ multiplex PCR; TCRdb's copy has only in-frame clones and leaves some out. The profile shows about 110,000 clones, 88% of them singletons. V dropped 5 bases and J dropped 4 bases, with 15 bases sitting between them. CDR3 size: 15 residues. The germline CDR1 and CDR2 sequences are MNHEY and SMNVEV (reference sequence). In the case of this clone: Its specificity is not known.

The sample was peripheral blood, taken on day 0 of AZD1222 vaccination. The TCR comes from an adult in good health. The chain links TRBV27 to TRBJ1-5; D call uncertain. The CDR3 region is CASSPPQLANQPQHF. In DNA form, the CDR3 reads TGTGCCAGCAGTCCACCACAACTAGCAAATCAGCCCCAGCATTTT.